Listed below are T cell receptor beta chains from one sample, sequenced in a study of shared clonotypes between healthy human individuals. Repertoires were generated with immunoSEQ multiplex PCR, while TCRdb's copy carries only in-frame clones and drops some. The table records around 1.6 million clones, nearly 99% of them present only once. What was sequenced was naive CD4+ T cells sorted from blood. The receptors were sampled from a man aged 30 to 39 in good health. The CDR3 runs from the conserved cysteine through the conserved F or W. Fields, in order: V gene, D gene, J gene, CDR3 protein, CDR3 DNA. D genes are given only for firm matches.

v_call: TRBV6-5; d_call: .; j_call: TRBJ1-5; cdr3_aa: CASSLRQNPNQPQHF; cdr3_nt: TGTGCCAGCAGTTTACGACAGAACCCTAATCAGCCCCAGCATTTT
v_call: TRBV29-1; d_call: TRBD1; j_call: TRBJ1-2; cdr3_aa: CSVEDAGGSMSGYTF; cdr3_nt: TGCAGCGTTGAAGATGCAGGGGGCAGTATGTCGGGCTACACCTTC
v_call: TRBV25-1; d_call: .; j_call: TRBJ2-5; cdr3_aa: CASSGGRGSETQYF; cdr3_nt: TGTGCCAGCAGTGGGGGCAGGGGTTCAGAGACCCAGTACTTC
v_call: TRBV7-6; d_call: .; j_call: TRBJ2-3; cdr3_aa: CASSLAHGSSDTQYF; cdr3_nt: TGTGCCAGCAGCTTAGCGCATGGCTCTTCCGATACGCAGTATTTT
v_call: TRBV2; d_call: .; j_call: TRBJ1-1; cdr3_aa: CASSEREMNTEAFF; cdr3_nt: TGTGCCAGCAGTGAGCGGGAGATGAACACTGAAGCTTTCTTT
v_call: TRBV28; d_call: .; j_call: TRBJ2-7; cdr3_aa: CASSFQSRGGEQYF; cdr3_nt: TGTGCCAGCAGTTTTCAGTCAAGGGGCGGGGAGCAGTACTTC
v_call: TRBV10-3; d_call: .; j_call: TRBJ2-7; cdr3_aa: CAISGGRTYEQYF; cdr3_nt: TGTGCCATCAGTGGGGGCAGGACCTACGAGCAGTACTTC
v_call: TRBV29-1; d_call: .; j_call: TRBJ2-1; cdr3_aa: CSISHRGGNNEQFF; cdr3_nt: TGCAGCATCTCCCACAGGGGGGGAAACAATGAGCAGTTCTTC
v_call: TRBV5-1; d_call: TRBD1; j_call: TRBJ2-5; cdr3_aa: CASSLDPGGLQETQYF; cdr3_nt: TGCGCCAGCAGCTTGGATCCAGGGGGTTTACAAGAGACCCAGTACTTC
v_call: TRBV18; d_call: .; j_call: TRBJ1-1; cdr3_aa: CASSVEVAYTEAFF; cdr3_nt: TGTGCCAGCTCGGTAGAGGTGGCGTACACTGAAGCTTTCTTT
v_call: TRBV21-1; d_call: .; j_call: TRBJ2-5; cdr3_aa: CASSRKKGREYF; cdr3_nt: TGTGCCAGCAGCCGCAAGAAAGGACGGGAGTACTTC
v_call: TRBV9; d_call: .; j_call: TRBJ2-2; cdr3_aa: CASSVGGKNTGELFF; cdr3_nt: TGTGCCAGCAGCGTAGGAGGGAAGAACACCGGGGAGCTGTTTTTT
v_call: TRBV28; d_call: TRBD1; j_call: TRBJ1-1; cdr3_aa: CASHLGGLNTEAFF; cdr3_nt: TGTGCCAGCCATCTAGGGGGCTTGAACACTGAAGCTTTCTTT
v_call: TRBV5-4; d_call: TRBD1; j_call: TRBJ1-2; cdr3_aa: CASRQGQGAGGYTF; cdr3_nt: TGTGCCAGCAGACAGGGACAGGGAGCTGGGGGCTACACCTTC